Presented here are 13 T cell receptor beta chains from one specimen sequenced in a study of CD8+CD57+ T cells in acquired aplastic anemia. All sequencing subjects had displayed CD8+CD57+ cell expansion on flow cytometry. TCR beta VDJ combinations and CDR3 sequences were profiled from genomic DNA. TCRdb ran MiXCR on the reads and lists one entry per CDR3 protein. This repertoire shows about 98,000 distinct CDR3 sequences, 55% to 75% found once; its top ten account for 65%. Sequencing was carried out using sorted CD4+, CD8+, or CD8+CD57+ T cells (not recorded which) from PBMCs. These receptors originate from a human donor with aplastic anemia.

This clonotype was counted a few times. The chain joins TRBV11-2 to TRBJ2-2; a weak D match, TRBD2 (6 bases). CDR1 SGHAT and CDR2 FQNNGV come from the germline V gene. V shed 5 bases and J shed 6 bases, with 19 bases lying between them. The length of the CDR3 is 16 residues. CDR3 nucleotide sequence: TGTGCCAGCAGCCCCCGACTAGTAGGAACGGCCGGGGAGCTGTTTTTT. This translates into CASSPRLVGTAGELFF.

This sequence joins TRBV7-2 and TRBJ1-3; TRBD1 might be the D (6 bases). The CDR3 runs 14 residues. Trimming pared 8 bases from V and 0 bases from J, leaving 11 bases between. Germline assignment: CDR1 SGHTA and CDR2 FQGNSA. Here the CDR3 reads CASVKDSSGNTIYF. CDR3 nucleotide sequence: TGTGCCAGCGTGAAGGACAGCTCTGGAAACACCATATATTTT.

This clonotype has a count of ten or more. V and J are TRBV3-1 and TRBJ2-7; D might be TRBD2 (5 bases). Trimming shortened V by 3 bases and J by 6 bases, and 12 bases separated the two germline ends. CDR1 is LGHDT, CDR2 YNNKEL, per germline (reference sequence). This CDR3 is built from 13 residues. CDR3 in amino acids: CASSQSRTGEQYF. The CDR3 nucleotides read TGTGCCAGCAGCCAGTCTAGGACTGGCGAGCAGTACTTC.

The genes are TRBV2 and TRBJ1-1, with 7 bases matching TRBD1. The germline CDR1 and CDR2 sequences are SNHLY and FYNNEI. This CDR3 region has 12 residues. J gave up 1 base and V 8 bases, and 1 base lay outside the gene matches. The CDR3 loop reads CASGDRNTEAFF. The CDR3 DNA reads TGTGCCAGCGGGGACAGGAACACTGAAGCTTTCTTT.

The V and J genes are TRBV6-2 or TRBV6-3 and TRBJ2-7; 9 nucleotides match TRBD2. The CDR3 length is 16 residues. J lost 0 bases, V lost 0 bases, and 3 bases had no gene match. The germline V gene encodes CDR1 MNHEY and CDR2 SVGEGT. The CDR3 loop is CASSYSRTSDSYEQYF. CDR3 nucleotides: TGTGCCAGCAGTTACTCCCGGACTAGCGACTCCTACGAGCAGTACTTC.

This chain links TRBV19 with TRBJ1-1; D gene unclear. CDR3 length equals 14 residues. In germline, CDR1 is LNHDA, CDR2 SQIVND (reference sequence). V lost 1 base to trimming and J lost 1 base, with 7 bases between them. CDR3 loop: CASSIGAGNTEAFF. The CDR3 DNA reads TGTGCCAGTAGTATAGGGGCGGGGAACACTGAAGCTTTCTTT.

The rearrangement joins TRBV19 to TRBJ1-2; 8 bases are a match to TRBD1. J was trimmed by 0 bases and V by 5 bases; bases with no gene match: 8. The CDR3 is 16 residues long. Per germline, CDR1 LNHDA and CDR2 SQIVND (reference sequence). This chain's CDR3 is CASSRDRTLANYGYTF. DNA for the CDR3: TGTGCCAGTAGTCGGGACAGGACCCTAGCTAACTATGGCTACACCTTC.

This clonotype was observed at least ten times. The rearrangement joins TRBV10-2 to TRBJ2-7; no clear D gene. The germline V gene has CDR1 WSHSY and CDR2 SAAADI. The V and J ends lost 1 base and 5 bases respectively, with 0 bases between them. The length of the CDR3 is 10 residues. The CDR3 sequence: CASSEYEQYF. CDR3 nucleotides: TGCGCCAGCAGTGAGTACGAGCAGTACTTC.

The chain recombines TRBV19 with TRBJ1-5, with D perhaps matching TRBD1 (5 bases). This CDR3 spans 14 amino acids. Germline V gene sequence: CDR1 LNHDA, CDR2 SQIVND (reference sequence). V was pared by 7 bases and J by 3 bases, with 13 bases between. CDR3: CASKRDPTNQPQHF. The CDR3 DNA reads TGTGCCAGTAAGAGGGACCCGACCAATCAGCCCCAGCATTTT.

The chain couples TRBV2 to TRBJ2-1; D gene unclear. This CDR3 has 13 amino acids. With 4 bases removed from V and 3 bases from J, the gap between germline ends came to 7 bases. The germline CDR1 and CDR2 sequences are SNHLY and FYNNEI. The CDR3 bases are TGTGCCAGCAGTGGTGTCTTCTACAATGAGCAGTTCTTC. Its translation is CASSGVFYNEQFF. Full variable domain (outside the CDR3, taken from reference TRBV2 and TRBJ2-1): EPEVTQTPSHQVTQMGQEVILRCVPISNHLYFYWYRQILGQKVEFLVSFYNNEISEKSEIFDDQFSVERPDGSNFTLKIRSTKLEDSAMYFCASSGVFYNEQFFGPGTRLTVL.

The sample holds many counts of this clonotype. This sequence joins TRBV5-6 and TRBJ2-3; D gene unclear. CDR1 and CDR2 (germline): SGHDT, YYEEEE. Trimming stripped 4 bases from V and 4 bases from J, with 10 bases between. The CDR3 runs 13 residues. The CDR3 loop reads CASSGPSADTQYF. Written as DNA, the CDR3 is TGTGCCAGCAGCGGGCCGTCGGCAGATACGCAGTATTTT.

This clonotype was recorded a few times. The chain carries TRBV20-1 and TRBJ1-4; D is unresolved. The CDR3 has 11 amino acids. The germline V gene encodes CDR1 DFQATT and CDR2 SNEGSKA (reference sequence). Trimming cost V 3 bases and J 2 bases, with 1 base left between them. The CDR3 bases are TGCAGTGCTAGGACTAATGAAAAACTGTTTTTT. This translates into CSARTNEKLFF.

The chain uses TRBV4-1 and TRBJ1-1; D unresolved. CDR3 length: 14 residues. From germline, CDR1 is MGHRA and CDR2 YSYEKL. CDR3 amino acids: CATAGGIMNTEAFF. CDR3 coding DNA: TGCGCTACAGCAGGTGGAATAATGAACACTGAAGCTTTCTTT.